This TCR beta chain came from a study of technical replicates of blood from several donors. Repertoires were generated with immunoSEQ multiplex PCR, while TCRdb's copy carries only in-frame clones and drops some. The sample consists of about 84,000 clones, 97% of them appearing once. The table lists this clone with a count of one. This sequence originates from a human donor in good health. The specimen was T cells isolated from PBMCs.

CDR3 amino acids: CASSLLLAGEETQYF. CDR3 bases: TGTGCCAGCAGCTTACTGCTAGCGGGGGAGGAGACCCAGTACTTC. The chain has TRBV11-2 and TRBJ2-5, with 10 bases identical to TRBD2. V gave up 2 bases and J gave up 5 bases; unmatched junction bases: 5. Germline V CDR1 and CDR2: SGHAT, FQNNGV. This CDR3 is 15 amino acids long.